This T cell receptor (beta chain) was recovered during a study of T-cell reconstitution after alpha-beta-depleted transplantation in children. Unique molecular identifiers featured in how the TCRbeta library was prepared. TCRdb ran MiXCR on the PCR reads and lists one entry per CDR3 protein. This table holds under 350,000 distinct CDR3 sequences, approximately 9.6% found once. This clonotype was seen a few times. The receptor comes from a human donor who donated a stem cell graft to a child with SCID. Sequencing used PBMCs from the stem cell graft donor, obtained from the stem cell graft.

CDR3 in DNA: TGCAGTGCTATGAGGCGGGAGGGGTCTGGAAACACCATATATTTT. This codes for CSAMRREGSGNTIYF. V gene TRBV20-1 combines with J gene TRBJ1-3; tentatively, D is TRBD1 (5 bases). Germline V lookup: CDR1 DFQATT, CDR2 SNEGSKA (reference sequence). The CDR3 contains 15 residues. Trimming cost V 4 bases and J 1 base, with 14 bases left between them.